The 5 T cell receptor beta chains in this list originate from one sample, sequenced in a study of identical twins. A single record per CDR3 protein comes from TCRdb applying MiXCR to the 5' RACE reads. The sample records approximately 190,000 distinct CDR3 sequences, less than 20% being singletons. The sample was also reused in another study, on T cells expressing NK-cell markers.

Sequencing input: CD8+ T cells sorted from blood. These receptors originate from a young woman in good health.

This clonotype appeared a few times. The J gene is TRBJ2-7, the V gene TRBV2; D might be TRBD1 or TRBD2, each matching 5 bases. The CDR3 covers 13 residues. CDR1 is SNHLY, CDR2 FYNNEI, per germline. Trimming stripped 11 bases from V and 3 bases from J, with 17 bases between. CDR3 residues: CAVTPGTSYEQYF. The CDR3 coding sequence is TGTGCCGTTACCCCCGGGACCAGCTACGAGCAGTACTTC.

This clonotype was seen a few times. The gene calls are TRBV29-1 and TRBJ2-3; D remains unclear. Germline V gives CDR1 SQVTM, CDR2 ANQGSEA. With 4 bases removed from V and 0 bases from J, the gap between germline ends came to 14 bases. The CDR3 consists of 15 residues. The CDR3 DNA sequence: TGCAGCGTTGCGGGTGGAACCCTTAGCACAGATACGCAGTATTTT. It is translated as CSVAGGTLSTDTQYF.

This chain uses TRBV5-1 with TRBJ2-7, with no clear D. V lost 0 bases, J lost 7 bases, and 11 bases lay in between. This CDR3 has 13 residues. Germline CDR1 is SGHRS and CDR2 is YFSETQ. CDR3 sequence (DNA): TGCGCCAGCAGCTTGGAATATGCGGAGGAGCAGTACTTC. Amino acids: CASSLEYAEEQYF.

This clonotype was seen more than once but under ten times. The gene calls are TRBV6-1 and TRBJ1-6; 8 bases line up with TRBD1. The J segment lost 7 bases and the V segment lost 6 bases, leaving 5 bases of the junction unmatched. This CDR3 is built from 14 residues. Germline assignment: CDR1 MNHNS and CDR2 SASEGT. CDR3 protein: CASRNRGENSPLHF. The CDR3 DNA follows: TGTGCCAGCAGGAACAGGGGGGAGAATTCACCCCTCCACTTT.

The table lists this clonotype with a few counts. This chain joins TRBV2 and TRBJ2-7, with D possibly being TRBD1 or TRBD2 (6 bases each). Germline V lookup: CDR1 SNHLY, CDR2 FYNNEI. The CDR3 totals 13 residues. The CDR3 sequence: CAQKGGYLYEQYF. The CDR3 bases are TGTGCTCAAAAGGGGGGCTACCTCTACGAGCAGTACTTC. Based on the CDR3 plus reference TRBV2 and TRBJ2-7, the full variable domain is EPEVTQTPSHQVTQMGQEVILRCVPISNHLYFYWYRQILGQKVEFLVSFYNNEISEKSEIFDDQFSVERPDGSNFTLKIRSTKLEDSAMYFCAQKGGYLYEQYFGPGTRLTVT.